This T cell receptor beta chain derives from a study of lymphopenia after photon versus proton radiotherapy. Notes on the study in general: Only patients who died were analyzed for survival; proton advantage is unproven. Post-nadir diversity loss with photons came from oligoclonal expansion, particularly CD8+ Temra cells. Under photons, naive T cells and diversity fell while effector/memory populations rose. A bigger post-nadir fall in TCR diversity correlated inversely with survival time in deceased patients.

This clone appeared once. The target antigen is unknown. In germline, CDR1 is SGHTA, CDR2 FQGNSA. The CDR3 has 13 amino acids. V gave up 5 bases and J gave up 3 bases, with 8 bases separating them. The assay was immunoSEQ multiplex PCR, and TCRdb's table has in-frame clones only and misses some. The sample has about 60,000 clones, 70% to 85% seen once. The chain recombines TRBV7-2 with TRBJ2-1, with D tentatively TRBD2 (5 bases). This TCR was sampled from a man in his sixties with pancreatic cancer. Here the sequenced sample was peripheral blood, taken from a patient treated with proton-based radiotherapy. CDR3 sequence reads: CASSQAVYNEQFF. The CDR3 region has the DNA TGTGCCAGCAGCCAAGCGGTCTACAATGAGCAGTTCTTC.